This TCR beta chain was recorded in a study of blood T cells in healthy people across ages. Germline V gives CDR1 SGHTA, CDR2 FQGTGA. V lost 2 bases and J 0 bases, leaving 14 bases between the germline ends. The CDR3 contains 17 residues. As concerns this clonotype: Antigen specificity is unknown.

Overall study results and limits: Older individuals had lower TCR beta diversity per million T cells (the decline was roughly linear).

Primed by a sample-barcoded 5' primer and a J-beta primer mix, a second PCR proceeded for 7 to 11 cycles. One entry per CDR3 protein, called by TCRdb with MiXCR from the 5' RACE reads. The data show 800,000 or so distinct CDR3 sequences, less than 80% seen once. This receptor was taken from a man between 25 and 39 years old in good health. J is TRBJ2-1 and V is TRBV7-3, with D uncertain. The sample comprised blood. In DNA, the CDR3 is TGTGCCAGCAGCTTAGGGTCCAGACCGAGCTCCTACAATGAGCAGTTCTTC. Its protein product is CASSLGSRPSSYNEQFF.